The 16 T cell receptor beta chains reported below all come from one sample, sequenced in a study of response to subunit inactivated influenza vaccine. Each CDR3 protein gets one entry after TCRdb re-called the RT-PCR reads with MiXCR. The sample yields approximately 480,000 distinct CDR3 sequences, approximately 10% seen once. Sequenced material: PBMCs from blood, taken roughly 6 weeks after vaccination. These receptors were collected from a man aged 45-60 years who received an inactivated influenza vaccine.

The chain combines TRBV20-1 with TRBJ2-7; 7 positions match TRBD1. Germline loops: CDR1 DFQATT, CDR2 SNEGSKA (reference sequence). This CDR3 has 16 amino acids. J gave up 1 base and V 1 base, and 10 bases lay outside the gene matches. The chain's CDR3 is CSARAGSVQGSYEQYF. CDR3 in DNA: TGCAGTGCTAGAGCTGGTTCGGTACAGGGGTCCTACGAGCAGTACTTC.

V usage is TRBV20-1 and J usage is TRBJ2-7; possible D gene TRBD2, 6 bases. Germline V gene data show CDR1 as DFQATT and CDR2 as SNEGSKA (reference sequence). This CDR3 comprises 13 residues. Between the trimmed V and J ends, which lost 6 bases and 3 bases, there was a span of 15 bases. The CDR3 DNA follows: TGCAGTGCGCGGGACCTTTACCTCTACGAGCAGTACTTC. This gives the protein CSARDLYLYEQYF.

This clonotype appeared many times. The chain combines TRBV4-3 with TRBJ2-7; maybe TRBD1 (5 bases). Germline CDR1 is LGHNA and CDR2 is YSLEER. The CDR3 has 15 amino acids. Trimming pared 0 bases from V and 1 base from J, leaving 10 bases between. The CDR3 nucleotides read TGCGCCAGCAGCCAAGATAGGGGCTATTCCTACGAGCAGTACTTC. Residues: CASSQDRGYSYEQYF.

This chain uses TRBV10-3 with TRBJ2-1; 9 bases are a match to TRBD2. Germline V gives CDR1 ENHRY, CDR2 SYGVKD. The length of the CDR3 is 15 residues. The V segment lost 4 bases and the J segment 9 bases; nucleotides outside the gene matches: 10. The CDR3 nucleotides are TGTGCCATCAGTGTAGCGGGAGCCTGGCGTGTTGAGCAGTTCTTC. This gives the protein CAISVAGAWRVEQFF.

In this sample, this clonotype turned up a few times. V and J are TRBV4-2 and TRBJ1-1, with D hard to call. This CDR3 comprises 17 residues. V was clipped by 0 bases and J by 5 bases, with 19 bases between them. The germline V gene has CDR1 LGHNA and CDR2 YNFKEQ. This CDR3 reads CASSQDPSYTLGTEAFF. The CDR3 nucleotides are TGTGCCAGCAGCCAAGATCCGTCTTACACCCTGGGGACTGAAGCTTTCTTT.

A few counts support this clonotype. The J gene is TRBJ1-5, the V gene TRBV7-3; the D gene is possibly TRBD1 (5 bases). The CDR3 consists of 13 residues. The germline V gene encodes CDR1 SGHTA and CDR2 FQGTGA. Trimming removed 5 bases from V and 7 bases from J, with 12 bases in between. CDR3 sequence reads: CASSLIPGQPQHF. The CDR3 DNA sequence: TGTGCCAGCAGCCTCATTCCAGGGCAGCCCCAGCATTTT.

J is TRBJ2-7 and V is TRBV6-2 or TRBV6-3; D possibly uses TRBD1 or TRBD2 (5 bases each). V gave up 6 bases and J gave up 3 bases, with 15 bases separating them. The germline V gene encodes CDR1 MNHEY and CDR2 SVGEGT. This CDR3 has 14 amino acids. CDR3 bases: TGTGCCAGCAGGTCTCCCGGGGCTTTCTACGAGCAGTACTTC. It yields the protein CASRSPGAFYEQYF.

On this clonotype: This may be a read error, as it is one base from a much larger clone. The chain is built from TRBV5-1 and TRBJ2-7, with 8 bases fitting TRBD2. Gene TRBJ2-1 matches the end of the DNA better, so the J call may be wrong. The length of the CDR3 is 13 residues. Germline loops: CDR1 SGHRS, CDR2 YFSETQ. In DNA, the CDR3 is TGCGCCAGCAGGCCCAGCGGGAGTAACGAGCAGTTCTTC. Its translation: CASRPSGSNEQFF.

The table lists this clonotype with many counts. The chain recombines TRBV7-9 with TRBJ2-1; 7 bases agree with TRBD2. CDR1 and CDR2 (germline): SEHNR, FQNEAQ (reference sequence). The CDR3 spans 16 residues. Losses at the gene ends were 6 bases for V and 2 bases for J; bases not matched to a gene: 10. In DNA, the CDR3 is TGTGCCAGCAGTACCGGTAGGCTAGCGGCCTACAATGAGCAGTTCTTC. Translated: CASSTGRLAAYNEQFF.

The chain recombines TRBV19 with TRBJ2-2; tentatively, D is TRBD1 (6 bases). Germline CDR1 and CDR2: LNHDA and SQIVND (reference sequence). There are 14 residues in the CDR3. The V end was cut by 5 bases, the J end by 3 bases, with 10 bases between. CDR3 bases: TGTGCCAGTAGTGCCAACAGGGACACCGGGGAGCTGTTTTTT. It yields the protein CASSANRDTGELFF.

This clonotype has a handful of counts. This chain joins TRBV6-2 or TRBV6-3 and TRBJ2-7, with D possibly being TRBD2 (6 bases). The CDR3 is 15 residues long. Trimming left V 3 bases short and J 2 bases short, with 14 bases between. Per germline, CDR1 MNHEY and CDR2 SVGEGT. The CDR3 region is CASSYQLAQAYEQYF. The CDR3, as DNA: TGTGCCAGCAGTTATCAACTAGCCCAGGCCTACGAGCAGTACTTC.

The chain couples TRBV4-2 to TRBJ1-1; D is perhaps TRBD1 (5 bases). The V end was cut by 1 base, the J end by 4 bases, with 16 bases between. CDR3 length equals 16 residues. Germline-derived CDR1 and CDR2 are LGHNA and YNFKEQ. CDR3 sequence: CASSQGGRGWVTEAFF. In nucleotides, the CDR3 is TGTGCCAGCAGCCAAGGAGGTAGGGGCTGGGTCACTGAAGCTTTCTTT.

This clonotype was recorded once. V is TRBV3-1 and J is TRBJ2-3, with TRBD2 matching 13 bases. V was clipped by 3 bases and J by 5 bases; unmatched bases: 5. CDR3 length equals 16 residues. Germline-derived CDR1 and CDR2 are LGHDT and YNNKEL (reference sequence). CDR3 region: CASSHGTSGDKDTQYF. The DNA for the CDR3 is TGTGCCAGCAGCCACGGGACTAGCGGGGACAAAGATACGCAGTATTTT.

This clonotype was recorded at least ten times. The chain carries TRBV7-2 and TRBJ2-5; TRBD2 is a possible D gene (6 bases). The CDR3 contains 16 residues. Germline CDR1 and CDR2: SGHTA and FQGNSA. The V gene lost 3 bases and the J gene lost 1 base, with 15 bases spanning the gap. In DNA, the CDR3 is TGTGCCAGCAGCTTTCCCCTTGGCGGGACCCAAGAGACCCAGTACTTC. Amino acid sequence: CASSFPLGGTQETQYF. The complete variable domain, with remaining parts taken from reference TRBV7-2 and TRBJ2-5, reads GAGVSQSPSNKVTEKGKDVELRCDPISGHTALYWYRQSLGQGLEFLIYFQGNSAPDKSGLPSDRFSAERTGGSVSTLTIQRTQQEDSAVYLCASSFPLGGTQETQYFGPGTRLLVL.

The V and J genes are TRBV20-1 and TRBJ2-3; 8 bases are shared with TRBD2. Germline-derived CDR1 and CDR2 are DFQATT and SNEGSKA (reference sequence). J was trimmed by 3 bases and V by 3 bases; bases with no gene match: 5. This CDR3 is built from 14 residues. CDR3 sequence (DNA): TGCAGTGCTAGCTCGGGAGGGCCGACAGATACGCAGTATTTT. Amino acid sequence: CSASSGGPTDTQYF.

The chain has TRBV7-2 and TRBJ2-2; 12 bases line up with TRBD2. This CDR3 contains 15 residues. V trimming: 5 bases; J trimming: 5 bases; junction bases outside the gene matches: 3. In germline, CDR1 is SGHTA, CDR2 FQGNSA. The DNA for the CDR3 is TGTGCCAGCAGCCGCGGACTAGCGGGGACCGGGGAGCTGTTTTTT. Translated: CASSRGLAGTGELFF.